The rows below give T cell receptor beta chains drawn from one sample of a study of cytomegalovirus exposure and HLA in healthy donors. The method was immunoSEQ multiplex PCR; TCRdb's version includes in-frame clones alone and lacks a portion of them. The sample contains some 250,000 clones, less than 95% of which appear only once. The specimen was PBMCs. The receptors stem from a woman aged 25-40 years in good health and CMV-seronegative. Each CDR3 is given with its conserved first and last residue. D genes are given only for firm matches. Rows may omit the clone size; those that give it use once, few, many or a size class.

d_gene: NA
len: 16
j_gene: TRBJ2-4
abundance: NA
v_gene: TRBV13
CDR3nt: TGTGCCAGCAGCTTAGGCCCAGGGGAAGCCAAAAACATTCAGTACTTC
CDR3aa: CASSLGPGEAKNIQYF

d_gene: NA
len: 13
j_gene: TRBJ2-1
abundance: NA
v_gene: TRBV4-3
CDR3nt: TGCGCCAGCAGCCCAGGGACCACCAATGAGCAGTTCTTC
CDR3aa: CASSPGTTNEQFF

d_gene: TRBD2
len: 20
j_gene: TRBJ2-3
abundance: once
v_gene: TRBV7-6
CDR3nt: TGTGCCAGCAGCCACATGCCCCTAGCGGAACCAGTCTTAGACACAGATACGCAGTATTTT
CDR3aa: CASSHMPLAEPVLDTDTQYF

d_gene: NA
len: 11
j_gene: TRBJ2-3
abundance: NA
v_gene: TRBV14
CDR3nt: TGTGCCAGCAGCCTCACAGATACGCAGTATTTT
CDR3aa: CASSLTDTQYF

d_gene: TRBD1
len: 15
j_gene: TRBJ2-1
abundance: NA
v_gene: TRBV6-1
CDR3nt: TGTGCCAGCAGTGCGCAGGGGGAAGGCTACAATGAGCAGTTCTTC
CDR3aa: CASSAQGEGYNEQFF

d_gene: TRBD1
len: 13
j_gene: TRBJ1-1
abundance: NA
v_gene: TRBV2
CDR3nt: TGTGCCAGCAGGATACAGGGGGGCACTGAAGCTTTCTTT
CDR3aa: CASRIQGGTEAFF

d_gene: NA
len: 14
j_gene: TRBJ2-5
abundance: NA
v_gene: TRBV6-5
CDR3nt: TGTGCCAGCAGTTCGGCCGGAGAGCAAGAGACCCAGTACTTC
CDR3aa: CASSSAGEQETQYF

d_gene: NA
len: 13
j_gene: TRBJ1-5
abundance: NA
v_gene: TRBV6-1
CDR3nt: TGTGCCAGCAGTGCCCAGGGGTTTCAGCCCCAGCATTTT
CDR3aa: CASSAQGFQPQHF

d_gene: NA
len: 14
j_gene: TRBJ1-1
abundance: NA
v_gene: TRBV7-2
CDR3nt: TGTGCCAGCAGCTTAGTGAGTCGGAACACTGAAGCTTTCTTT
CDR3aa: CASSLVSRNTEAFF

d_gene: TRBD2
len: 13
j_gene: TRBJ2-3
abundance: NA
v_gene: TRBV30
CDR3nt: TGTGCCTGGACTAGCGGGAATATAGATACGCAGTATTTT
CDR3aa: CAWTSGNIDTQYF

d_gene: NA
len: 17
j_gene: TRBJ1-2
abundance: once
v_gene: TRBV11-2
CDR3nt: TGTGCCAGCAGCTTAGGCCACGGGGGAAGCGCTAACTATGGCTACACCTTC
CDR3aa: CASSLGHGGSANYGYTF

d_gene: TRBD1
len: 14
j_gene: TRBJ2-7
abundance: NA
v_gene: TRBV5-8
CDR3nt: TGTGCCAGCAGAAGACAGACAGGGACCTACGAGCAGTACTTC
CDR3aa: CASRRQTGTYEQYF

d_gene: TRBD1
len: 16
j_gene: TRBJ2-2
abundance: NA
v_gene: TRBV7-2
CDR3nt: TGTGCCAGCAGCTTAACCGGGACAGGGGTTACCGGGGAGCTGTTTTTT
CDR3aa: CASSLTGTGVTGELFF

d_gene: NA
len: 15
j_gene: TRBJ2-1
abundance: NA
v_gene: TRBV27
CDR3nt: TGTGCCAGCAGCGCCCTACTCAGCTCCTACAATGAGCAGTTCTTC
CDR3aa: CASSALLSSYNEQFF

d_gene: TRBD1
len: 15
j_gene: TRBJ2-5
abundance: NA
v_gene: TRBV29-1
CDR3nt: TGCAGCGTTGAAGGAACAGGGGAGTTTGGAGAGACCCAGTACTTC
CDR3aa: CSVEGTGEFGETQYF

d_gene: TRBD2
len: 16
j_gene: TRBJ2-2
abundance: NA
v_gene: TRBV6-1
CDR3nt: TGTGCCAGCAGTGAACCGAGCGGGAGGGAGGCCGGGGAGCTGTTTTTT
CDR3aa: CASSEPSGREAGELFF

d_gene: TRBD1
len: 15
j_gene: TRBJ2-1
abundance: NA
v_gene: TRBV7-3
CDR3nt: TGTGCCAGCAGCTTAGTGGGGACAGCTAACAATGAGCAGTTCTTC
CDR3aa: CASSLVGTANNEQFF

d_gene: TRBD2
len: 16
j_gene: TRBJ2-3
abundance: NA
v_gene: TRBV2
CDR3nt: TGTGCCTATTCTAGCGGGCAAACGACTAGCACAGATACGCAGTATTTT
CDR3aa: CAYSSGQTTSTDTQYF

d_gene: TRBD2
len: 14
j_gene: TRBJ2-1
abundance: NA
v_gene: TRBV27
CDR3nt: TGTGCCAGCAGTTGGGAGGGTGCCTACAATGAGCAGTTCTTC
CDR3aa: CASSWEGAYNEQFF

d_gene: NA
len: 15
j_gene: TRBJ1-4
abundance: NA
v_gene: TRBV18
CDR3nt: TGTGCCAGCTCACCCCGGGGGGCGACTAATGAAAAACTGTTTTTT
CDR3aa: CASSPRGATNEKLFF

d_gene: TRBD2
len: 17
j_gene: TRBJ2-1
abundance: NA
v_gene: TRBV4-3
CDR3nt: TGCGCCAGCAGCCAAGATCCTATAGCGGGATCGGACAATGAGCAGTTCTTC
CDR3aa: CASSQDPIAGSDNEQFF

d_gene: NA
len: 14
j_gene: TRBJ1-3
abundance: NA
v_gene: TRBV29-1
CDR3nt: TGCAGCGTTGAATCCCCGGGCGCTGGAAACACCATATATTTT
CDR3aa: CSVESPGAGNTIYF

d_gene: NA
len: 15
j_gene: TRBJ2-3
abundance: NA
v_gene: TRBV7-2
CDR3nt: TGTGCCAGCAGTACCAGGGTTAGCTCCCCAGATACGCAGTATTTT
CDR3aa: CASSTRVSSPDTQYF

d_gene: NA
len: 12
j_gene: TRBJ1-5
abundance: NA
v_gene: TRBV19
CDR3nt: TGTGCCAGTAATGGGGGGGTAAAGCCCCAGCATTTT
CDR3aa: CASNGGVKPQHF

d_gene: TRBD1
len: 15
j_gene: TRBJ1-3
abundance: NA
v_gene: TRBV5-1
CDR3nt: TGCGCCAGCAGCTTGTCAGGGGGGTCTGGAAACACCATATATTTT
CDR3aa: CASSLSGGSGNTIYF

d_gene: TRBD1
len: 13
j_gene: TRBJ2-1
abundance: NA
v_gene: TRBV6-5
CDR3nt: TGTGCCAGCAGCCAACAGGGGGGAAAGGTGCAGTTCTTC
CDR3aa: CASSQQGGKVQFF

d_gene: NA
len: 14
j_gene: TRBJ2-7
abundance: NA
v_gene: TRBV7-2
CDR3nt: TGTGCCAGCAGCTTCGAGGGGCGAAGCTACGAGCAGTACTTC
CDR3aa: CASSFEGRSYEQYF

d_gene: NA
len: 16
j_gene: TRBJ2-1
abundance: NA
v_gene: TRBV21-1
CDR3nt: TGTGCCAGCAGCAAGGGGGAGGTTATTTCCTACAATGAGCAGTTCTTC
CDR3aa: CASSKGEVISYNEQFF

d_gene: TRBD1
len: 15
j_gene: TRBJ2-1
abundance: NA
v_gene: TRBV27
CDR3nt: TGTGCCAGCAGTTACCGACGACAGGGGGGGAATGAGCAGTTCTTC
CDR3aa: CASSYRRQGGNEQFF

d_gene: TRBD2
len: 19
j_gene: TRBJ2-1
abundance: NA
v_gene: TRBV7-3
CDR3nt: TGTGCCAGCAGCCTTGTGGGGCTAGCGGGAGGCCCCCCCTACAATGAGCAGTTCTTC
CDR3aa: CASSLVGLAGGPPYNEQFF

d_gene: NA
len: 16
j_gene: TRBJ2-3
abundance: NA
v_gene: TRBV4-1
CDR3nt: TGCGCCAGCAGCCTCTCAAAGGAGGGAAGCACAGATACGCAGTATTTT
CDR3aa: CASSLSKEGSTDTQYF

d_gene: NA
len: 14
j_gene: TRBJ2-5
abundance: NA
v_gene: TRBV7-6
CDR3nt: TGTGCCAGCAGCTTAATTGGGGGCCCAGAGACCCAGTACTTC
CDR3aa: CASSLIGGPETQYF

d_gene: TRBD2
len: 16
j_gene: TRBJ2-1
abundance: NA
v_gene: TRBV4-1
CDR3nt: TGCGCCAGCAGCCAAGGGGGAGGGGATATCTCCAATGAGCAGTTCTTC
CDR3aa: CASSQGGGDISNEQFF

d_gene: NA
len: 14
j_gene: TRBJ2-2
abundance: NA
v_gene: TRBV9
CDR3nt: TGTGCCAGCAGCGTAGCTCCGGGATCCGGGGAGCTGTTTTTT
CDR3aa: CASSVAPGSGELFF

d_gene: TRBD2
len: 16
j_gene: TRBJ2-3
abundance: once
v_gene: TRBV11-2
CDR3nt: TGTGCCAGCAGCTTATTGGCGGCGGGAGGAAAAGATACGCAGTATTTT
CDR3aa: CASSLLAAGGKDTQYF

d_gene: TRBD1
len: 16
j_gene: TRBJ2-2
abundance: NA
v_gene: TRBV27
CDR3nt: TGTGCCAGCAGTTTTGGACAGGGAGGCCTGACCGGGGAGCTGTTTTTT
CDR3aa: CASSFGQGGLTGELFF

d_gene: NA
len: 18
j_gene: TRBJ2-3
abundance: NA
v_gene: TRBV19
CDR3nt: TGTGCCAGTAGCTTCCCCCCCCGGGGGGCGTCGGGCACAGATACGCAGTATTTT
CDR3aa: CASSFPPRGASGTDTQYF

d_gene: TRBD2
len: 14
j_gene: TRBJ2-1
abundance: NA
v_gene: TRBV10-2
CDR3nt: TGCGCCAGCATACTAGCGGGAGGGCCGGGTGAGCAGTTCTTC
CDR3aa: CASILAGGPGEQFF

d_gene: TRBD2
len: 17
j_gene: TRBJ2-5
abundance: NA
v_gene: TRBV28
CDR3nt: TGTGCCAGCAGTTCCCCGCGGGGTTCGGGAGGGCAAGAGACCCAGTACTTC
CDR3aa: CASSSPRGSGGQETQYF

d_gene: NA
len: 11
j_gene: TRBJ1-2
abundance: NA
v_gene: TRBV6-5
CDR3nt: TGTGCCAGCAGACAGGGTTTCGGCTACACCTTC
CDR3aa: CASRQGFGYTF

d_gene: NA
len: 15
j_gene: TRBJ2-3
abundance: NA
v_gene: TRBV28
CDR3nt: TGTGCCAGCAGTCCCGGGGGCCCCGGGGGAGATACGCAGTATTTT
CDR3aa: CASSPGGPGGDTQYF

d_gene: NA
len: 16
j_gene: TRBJ2-7
abundance: NA
v_gene: TRBV7-2
CDR3nt: TGTGCCAGCAGCTTAGACCCGGGTCTAGCGTTCGGCGAGCAGTACTTC
CDR3aa: CASSLDPGLAFGEQYF

d_gene: NA
len: 14
j_gene: TRBJ1-4
abundance: few
v_gene: TRBV5-1
CDR3nt: TGCGCCAGCAGCTTGACGCCAACCGGGGAAAAACTGTTTTTT
CDR3aa: CASSLTPTGEKLFF

d_gene: TRBD1
len: 15
j_gene: TRBJ2-2
abundance: NA
v_gene: TRBV6-6
CDR3nt: TGTGCCAGCAGTTACCGACAGGGGGGGACCGGGGAGCTGTTTTTT
CDR3aa: CASSYRQGGTGELFF

d_gene: NA
len: 14
j_gene: TRBJ2-5
abundance: NA
v_gene: TRBV11-2
CDR3nt: TGTGCCAGCAGCTTAAGTGGGAACCAAGAGACCCAGTACTTC
CDR3aa: CASSLSGNQETQYF

d_gene: NA
len: 12
j_gene: TRBJ1-5
abundance: NA
v_gene: TRBV23-1
CDR3nt: TGCGCCAGCAGTCTAGACGGGCCTCTGGTCGGTTTT
CDR3aa: CASSLDGPLVGF

d_gene: NA
len: 15
j_gene: TRBJ2-7
abundance: NA
v_gene: TRBV7-2
CDR3nt: TGTGCCAGCAGCTTAGGGTTTAGCGTTGGATACGAGCAGTACTTC
CDR3aa: CASSLGFSVGYEQYF

d_gene: TRBD1
len: 15
j_gene: TRBJ1-1
abundance: NA
v_gene: TRBV6-1
CDR3nt: TGTGCCAGCAGTGACCGGGGACAGCCGAACACTGAAGCTTTCTTT
CDR3aa: CASSDRGQPNTEAFF

d_gene: TRBD2
len: 13
j_gene: TRBJ2-5
abundance: NA
v_gene: TRBV14
CDR3nt: TGTGCCAGCAGCCGGACTAGGGAAGAGACCCAGTACTTC
CDR3aa: CASSRTREETQYF

d_gene: NA
len: 13
j_gene: TRBJ2-5
abundance: NA
v_gene: TRBV2
CDR3nt: TGTGCCAGCAGTCGACAGGACGTCGAGACCCAGTACTTC
CDR3aa: CASSRQDVETQYF

d_gene: NA
len: 18
j_gene: TRBJ2-6
abundance: NA
v_gene: TRBV27
CDR3nt: TGTGCCAGCAGTCTCGCACGACTACCGAGCTCTGGGGCCAACGTCCTGACTTTC
CDR3aa: CASSLARLPSSGANVLTF

d_gene: TRBD2
len: 16
j_gene: TRBJ2-1
abundance: once
v_gene: TRBV5-6
CDR3nt: TGTGCCAGCAGCTTTGATAGCGGGATAGACCACAATGAGCAGTTCTTC
CDR3aa: CASSFDSGIDHNEQFF

d_gene: TRBD2
len: 17
j_gene: TRBJ2-7
abundance: once
v_gene: TRBV13
CDR3nt: TGTGCCAGCAGCTTAGGGAGGGGGACTAGGGTTTCCTACGAGCAGTACTTC
CDR3aa: CASSLGRGTRVSYEQYF

d_gene: NA
len: 15
j_gene: TRBJ2-5
abundance: few
v_gene: TRBV6-6
CDR3nt: TGTGCCAGCACCGGAAGTAAGGCTATCCAAGAGACCCAGTACTTC
CDR3aa: CASTGSKAIQETQYF